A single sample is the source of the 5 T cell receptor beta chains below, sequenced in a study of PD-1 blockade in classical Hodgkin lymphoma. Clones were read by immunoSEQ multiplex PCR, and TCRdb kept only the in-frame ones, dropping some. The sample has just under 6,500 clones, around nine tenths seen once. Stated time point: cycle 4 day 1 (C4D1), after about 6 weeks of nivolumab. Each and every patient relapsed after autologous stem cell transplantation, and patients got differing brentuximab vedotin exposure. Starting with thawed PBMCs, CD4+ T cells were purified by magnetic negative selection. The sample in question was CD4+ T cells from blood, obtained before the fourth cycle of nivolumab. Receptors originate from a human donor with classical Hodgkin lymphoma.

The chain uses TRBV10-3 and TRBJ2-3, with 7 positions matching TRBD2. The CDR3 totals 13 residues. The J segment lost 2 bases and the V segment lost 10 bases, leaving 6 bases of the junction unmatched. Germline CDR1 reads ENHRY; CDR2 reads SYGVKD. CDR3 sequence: CASSGGITDTQYF. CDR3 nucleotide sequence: TGTGCCAGCTCGGGGGGAATCACAGATACGCAGTATTTT.

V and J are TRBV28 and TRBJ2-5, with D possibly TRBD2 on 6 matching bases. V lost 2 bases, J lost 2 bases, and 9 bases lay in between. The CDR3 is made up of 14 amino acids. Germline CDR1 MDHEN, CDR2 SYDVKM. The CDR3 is CASSLPGGQETQYF. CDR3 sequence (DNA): TGTGCCAGCAGTTTACCCGGGGGTCAAGAGACCCAGTACTTC.

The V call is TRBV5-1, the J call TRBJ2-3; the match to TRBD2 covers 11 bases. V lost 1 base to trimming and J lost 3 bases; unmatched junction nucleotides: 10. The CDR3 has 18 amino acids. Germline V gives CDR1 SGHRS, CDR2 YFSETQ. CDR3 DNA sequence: TGCGCCAGCAGCTTGAAGACTCGTACTAGCGGGAGTACAGATACGCAGTATTTT. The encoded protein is CASSLKTRTSGSTDTQYF.

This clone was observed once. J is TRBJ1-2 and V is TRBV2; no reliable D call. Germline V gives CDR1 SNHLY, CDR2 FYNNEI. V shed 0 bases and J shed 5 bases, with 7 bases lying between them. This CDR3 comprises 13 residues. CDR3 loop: CASSEAGLYGYTF. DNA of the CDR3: TGTGCCAGCAGTGAAGCGGGGTTATATGGCTACACCTTC.

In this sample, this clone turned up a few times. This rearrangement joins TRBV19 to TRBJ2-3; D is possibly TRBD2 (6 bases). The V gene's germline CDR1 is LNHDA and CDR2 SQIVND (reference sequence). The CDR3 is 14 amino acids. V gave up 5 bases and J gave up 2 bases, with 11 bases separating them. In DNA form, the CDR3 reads TGTGCCAGTAGTTTCCGGGGGTACACAGATACGCAGTATTTT. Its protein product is CASSFRGYTDTQYF.